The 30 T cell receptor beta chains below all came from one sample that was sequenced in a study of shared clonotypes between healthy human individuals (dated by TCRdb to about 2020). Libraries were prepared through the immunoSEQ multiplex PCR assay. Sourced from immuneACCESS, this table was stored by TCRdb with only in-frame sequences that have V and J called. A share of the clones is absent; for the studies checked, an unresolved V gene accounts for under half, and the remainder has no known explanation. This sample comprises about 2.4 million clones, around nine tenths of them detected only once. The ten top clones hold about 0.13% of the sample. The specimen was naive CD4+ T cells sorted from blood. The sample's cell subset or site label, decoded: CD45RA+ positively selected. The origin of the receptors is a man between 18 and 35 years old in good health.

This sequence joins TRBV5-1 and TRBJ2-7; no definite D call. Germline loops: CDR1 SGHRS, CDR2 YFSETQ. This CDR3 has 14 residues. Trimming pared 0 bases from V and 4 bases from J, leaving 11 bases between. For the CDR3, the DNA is TGCGCCAGCAGCTTGGTAGGCAGCTTTTACGAGCAGTACTTC. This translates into CASSLVGSFYEQYF.

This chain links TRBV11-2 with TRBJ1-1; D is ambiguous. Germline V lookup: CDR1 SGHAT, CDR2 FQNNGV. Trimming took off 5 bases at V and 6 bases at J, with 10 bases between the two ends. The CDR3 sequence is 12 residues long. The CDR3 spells CASSPMGSEAFF. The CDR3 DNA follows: TGTGCCAGCAGCCCGATGGGGTCTGAAGCTTTCTTT. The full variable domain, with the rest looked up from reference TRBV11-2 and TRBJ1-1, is EAGVAQSPRYKIIEKRQSVAFWCNPISGHATLYWYQQILGQGPKLLIQFQNNGVVDDSQLPKDRFSAERLKGVDSTLKIQPAKLEDSAVYLCASSPMGSEAFFGQGTRLTVV.

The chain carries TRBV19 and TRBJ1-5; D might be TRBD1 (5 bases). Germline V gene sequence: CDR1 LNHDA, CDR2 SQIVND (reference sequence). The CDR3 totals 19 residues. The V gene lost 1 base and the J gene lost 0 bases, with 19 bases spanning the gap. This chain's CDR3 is CASSIAAGRRVGSNQPQHF. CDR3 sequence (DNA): TGTGCCAGTAGTATAGCCGCAGGGAGAAGAGTAGGTAGCAATCAGCCCCAGCATTTT.

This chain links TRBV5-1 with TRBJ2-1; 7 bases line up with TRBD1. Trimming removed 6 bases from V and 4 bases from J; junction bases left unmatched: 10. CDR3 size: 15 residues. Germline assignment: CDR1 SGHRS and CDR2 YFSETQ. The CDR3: CASTNGQAYYNEQFF. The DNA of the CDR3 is TGCGCCAGCACCAACGGACAGGCCTATTACAATGAGCAGTTCTTC.

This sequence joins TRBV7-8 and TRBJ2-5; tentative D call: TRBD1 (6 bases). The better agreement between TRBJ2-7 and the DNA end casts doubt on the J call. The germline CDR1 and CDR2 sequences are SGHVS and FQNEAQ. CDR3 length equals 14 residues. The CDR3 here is CASSLGQDGNEQYF. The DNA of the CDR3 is TGTGCCAGCAGCTTAGGACAGGATGGCAACGAGCAGTACTTC.

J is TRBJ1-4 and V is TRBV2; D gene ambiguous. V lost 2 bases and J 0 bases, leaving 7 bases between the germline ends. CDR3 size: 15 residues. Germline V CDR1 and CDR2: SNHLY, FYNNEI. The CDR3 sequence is CASSEQGTTNEKLFF. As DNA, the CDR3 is TGTGCCAGCAGTGAACAAGGCACAACTAATGAAAAACTGTTTTTT.

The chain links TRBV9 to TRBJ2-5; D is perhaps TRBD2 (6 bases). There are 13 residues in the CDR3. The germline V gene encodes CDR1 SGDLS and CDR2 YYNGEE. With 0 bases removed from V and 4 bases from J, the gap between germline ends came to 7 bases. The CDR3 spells CASSVAGAETQYF. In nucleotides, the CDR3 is TGTGCCAGCAGCGTAGCGGGAGCAGAGACCCAGTACTTC.

CDR3 DNA: TGTGCCAGCAGACTAGCGGGAGATGGCACAGATACGCAGTATTTT. It yields the protein CASRLAGDGTDTQYF. V and J are TRBV5-6 and TRBJ2-3, with 11 bases aligning to TRBD2. Looked up from germline, CDR1 is SGHDT and CDR2 is YYEEEE. V lost 5 bases, J lost 1 base, and 3 bases stayed unmatched. This CDR3 has 15 amino acids.

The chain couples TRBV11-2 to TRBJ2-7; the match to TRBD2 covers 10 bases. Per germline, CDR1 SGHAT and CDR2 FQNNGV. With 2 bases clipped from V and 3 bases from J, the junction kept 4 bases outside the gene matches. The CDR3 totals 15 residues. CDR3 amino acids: CASSLSERGGYEQYF. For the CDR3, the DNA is TGTGCCAGCAGCTTATCGGAGCGGGGGGGCTACGAGCAGTACTTC.

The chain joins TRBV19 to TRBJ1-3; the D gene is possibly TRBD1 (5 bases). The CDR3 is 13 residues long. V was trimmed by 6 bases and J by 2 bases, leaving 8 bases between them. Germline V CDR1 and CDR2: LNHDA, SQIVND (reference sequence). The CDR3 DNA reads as TGTGCCAGTAGAACGACAGCTGGAAACACCATATATTTT. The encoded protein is CASRTTAGNTIYF.

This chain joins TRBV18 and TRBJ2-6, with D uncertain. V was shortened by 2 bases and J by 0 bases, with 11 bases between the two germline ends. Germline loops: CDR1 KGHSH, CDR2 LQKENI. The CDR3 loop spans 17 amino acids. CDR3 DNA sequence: TGTGCCAGCTCACCAGAGACACCCGACTCTGGGGCCAACGTCCTGACTTTC. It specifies CASSPETPDSGANVLTF.

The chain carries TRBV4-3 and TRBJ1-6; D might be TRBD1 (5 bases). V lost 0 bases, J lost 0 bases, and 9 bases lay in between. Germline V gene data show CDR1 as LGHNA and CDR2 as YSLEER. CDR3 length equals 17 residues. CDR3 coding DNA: TGCGCCAGCAGCCAAGAGACAGTGAGCTCCTATAATTCACCCCTCCACTTT. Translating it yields CASSQETVSSYNSPLHF.

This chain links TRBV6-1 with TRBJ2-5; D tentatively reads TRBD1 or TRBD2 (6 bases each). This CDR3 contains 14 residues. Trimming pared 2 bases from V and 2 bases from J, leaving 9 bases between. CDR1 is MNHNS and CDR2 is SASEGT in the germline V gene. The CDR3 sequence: CASSERGRQETQYF. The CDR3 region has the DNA TGTGCCAGCAGTGAACGGGGGCGTCAAGAGACCCAGTACTTC.

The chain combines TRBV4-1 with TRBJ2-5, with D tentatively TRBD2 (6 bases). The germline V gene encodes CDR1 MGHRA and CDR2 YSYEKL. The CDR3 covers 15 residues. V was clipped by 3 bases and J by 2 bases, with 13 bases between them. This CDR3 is CASSHLPGLQETQYF. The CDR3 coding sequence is TGCGCCAGCAGCCATCTACCGGGACTTCAAGAGACCCAGTACTTC.

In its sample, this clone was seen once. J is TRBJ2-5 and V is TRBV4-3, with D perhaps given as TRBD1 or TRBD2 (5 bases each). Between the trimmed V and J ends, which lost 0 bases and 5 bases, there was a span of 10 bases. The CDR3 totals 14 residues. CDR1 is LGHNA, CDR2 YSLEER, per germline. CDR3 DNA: TGCGCCAGCAGCCAAGAGTACGGGACGGAGACCCAGTACTTC. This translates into CASSQEYGTETQYF.

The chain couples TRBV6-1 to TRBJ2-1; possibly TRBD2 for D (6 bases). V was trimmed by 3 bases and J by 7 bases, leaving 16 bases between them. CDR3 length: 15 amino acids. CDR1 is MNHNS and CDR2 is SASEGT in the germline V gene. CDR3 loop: CASSERGRAGNEQFF. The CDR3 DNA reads TGTGCCAGCAGTGAGCGGGGACGGGCGGGGAATGAGCAGTTCTTC.

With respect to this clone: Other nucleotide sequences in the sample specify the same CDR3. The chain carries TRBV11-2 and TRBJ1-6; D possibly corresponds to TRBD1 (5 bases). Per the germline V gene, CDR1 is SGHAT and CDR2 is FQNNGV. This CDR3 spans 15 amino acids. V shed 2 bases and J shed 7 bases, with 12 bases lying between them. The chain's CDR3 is CASSLSGTGNSPLHF. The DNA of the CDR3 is TGTGCCAGCAGCTTAAGTGGGACCGGGAATTCACCCCTCCACTTT. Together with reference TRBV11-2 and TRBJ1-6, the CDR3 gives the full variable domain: EAGVAQSPRYKIIEKRQSVAFWCNPISGHATLYWYQQILGQGPKLLIQFQNNGVVDDSQLPKDRFSAERLKGVDSTLKIQPAKLEDSAVYLCASSLSGTGNSPLHFGNGTRLTVT.

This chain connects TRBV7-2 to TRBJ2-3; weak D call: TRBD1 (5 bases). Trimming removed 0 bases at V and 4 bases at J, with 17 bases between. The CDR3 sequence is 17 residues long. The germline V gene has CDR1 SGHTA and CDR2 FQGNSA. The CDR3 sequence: CASSLALSWQGSDTQYF. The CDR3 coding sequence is TGTGCCAGCAGCTTAGCGTTATCATGGCAGGGATCAGATACGCAGTATTTT.

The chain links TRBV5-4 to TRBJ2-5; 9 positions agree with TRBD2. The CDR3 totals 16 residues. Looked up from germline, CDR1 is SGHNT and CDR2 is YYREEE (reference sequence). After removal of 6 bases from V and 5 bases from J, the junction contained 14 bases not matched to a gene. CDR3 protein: CASTPRTGRGGETQYF. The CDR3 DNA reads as TGTGCCAGCACCCCGCGGACTGGGCGGGGGGGTGAGACCCAGTACTTC.

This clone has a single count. In DNA form, the CDR3 reads TGTGCCTGGAGTGTTTGGGACAGGAGCTCCTACGAGCAGTACTTC. This translates into CAWSVWDRSSYEQYF. The chain is built from TRBV30 and TRBJ2-5; TRBD1 matches 8 bases. The DNA end lines up better with TRBJ2-7; the J call may be wrong. This CDR3 contains 15 residues. CDR1 and CDR2 from the germline V gene are GTSNPN and SVGIG (reference sequence).

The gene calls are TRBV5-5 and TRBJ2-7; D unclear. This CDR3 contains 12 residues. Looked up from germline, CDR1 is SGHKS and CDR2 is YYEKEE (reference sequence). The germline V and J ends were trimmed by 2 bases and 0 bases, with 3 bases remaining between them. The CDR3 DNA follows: TGTGCCAGCAGCTTTAGCTCCTACGAGCAGTACTTC. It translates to CASSFSSYEQYF.

CDR3 bases: TGCGCCAGCAGCTTGTCCAGGGCTATCTACGAGCAGTACTTC. Residues: CASSLSRAIYEQYF. The J gene is TRBJ2-7, the V gene TRBV5-1; possible D gene TRBD1, 5 bases. The V and J ends lost 1 base and 3 bases respectively, with 11 bases between them. The CDR3 covers 14 residues. Germline V CDR1 and CDR2: SGHRS, YFSETQ. Based on the CDR3 plus reference TRBV5-1 and TRBJ2-7, the full variable domain is KAGVTQTPRYLIKTRGQQVTLSCSPISGHRSVSWYQQTPGQGLQFLFEYFSETQRNKGNFPGRFSGRQFSNSRSEMNVSTLELGDSALYLCASSLSRAIYEQYFGPGTRLTVT.

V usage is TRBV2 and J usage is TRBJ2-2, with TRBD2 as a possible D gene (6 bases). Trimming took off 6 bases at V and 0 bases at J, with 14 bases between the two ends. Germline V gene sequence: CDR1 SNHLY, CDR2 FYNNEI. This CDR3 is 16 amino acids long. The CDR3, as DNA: TGTGCCAGCAGCCTGGGAGGTAGGGCGAACACCGGGGAGCTGTTTTTT. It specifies CASSLGGRANTGELFF.

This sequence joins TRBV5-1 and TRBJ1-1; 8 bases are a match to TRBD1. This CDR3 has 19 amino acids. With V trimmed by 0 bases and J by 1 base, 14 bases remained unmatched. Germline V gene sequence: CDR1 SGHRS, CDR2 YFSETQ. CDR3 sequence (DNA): TGCGCCAGCAGCTTGGATGCTGGCAGGGGGCGCGGGAAGAACACTGAAGCTTTCTTT. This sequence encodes CASSLDAGRGRGKNTEAFF.

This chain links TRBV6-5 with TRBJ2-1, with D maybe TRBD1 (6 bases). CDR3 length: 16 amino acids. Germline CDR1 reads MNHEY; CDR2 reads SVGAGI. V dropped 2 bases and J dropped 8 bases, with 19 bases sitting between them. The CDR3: CASSYERDTREDEQFF. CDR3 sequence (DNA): TGTGCCAGCAGTTACGAACGGGACACCCGGGAAGATGAGCAGTTCTTC.

For the CDR3, the DNA is TGTGCCAGCAGCTTAGGGGTTCGGCTGCATTCACCCCTCCACTTT. Its protein is CASSLGVRLHSPLHF. This chain connects TRBV11-2 to TRBJ1-6; D uncertain. The CDR3 has 15 amino acids. With 1 base removed from V and 8 bases from J, the gap between germline ends came to 12 bases. Germline V gene sequence: CDR1 SGHAT, CDR2 FQNNGV.

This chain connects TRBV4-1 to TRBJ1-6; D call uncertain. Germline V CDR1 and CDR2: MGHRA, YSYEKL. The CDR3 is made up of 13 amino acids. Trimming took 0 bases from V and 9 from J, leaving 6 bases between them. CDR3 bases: TGCGCCAGCAGCCAAGAAAGGTCTTCACCCCTCCACTTT. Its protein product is CASSQERSSPLHF.

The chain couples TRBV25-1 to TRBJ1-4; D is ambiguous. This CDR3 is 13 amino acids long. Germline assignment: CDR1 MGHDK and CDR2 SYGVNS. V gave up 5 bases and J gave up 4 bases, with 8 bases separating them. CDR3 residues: CASSSSRNEKLFF. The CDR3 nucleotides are TGTGCCAGCAGTTCATCGCGTAATGAAAAACTGTTTTTT.

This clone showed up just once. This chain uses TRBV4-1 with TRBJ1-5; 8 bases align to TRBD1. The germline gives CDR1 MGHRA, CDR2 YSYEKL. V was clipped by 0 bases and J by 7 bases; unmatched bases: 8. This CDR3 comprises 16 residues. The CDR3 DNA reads TGCGCCAGCAGCCAAGATTTAGACAGGGGAGAACAGCCCCAGCATTTT. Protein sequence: CASSQDLDRGEQPQHF.

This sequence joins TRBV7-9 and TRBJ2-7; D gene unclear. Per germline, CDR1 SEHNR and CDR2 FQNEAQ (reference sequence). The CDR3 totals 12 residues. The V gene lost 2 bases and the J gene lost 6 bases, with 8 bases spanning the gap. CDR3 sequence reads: CASSLQFREQYF. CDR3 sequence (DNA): TGTGCCAGCAGCTTACAGTTCCGCGAGCAGTACTTC.